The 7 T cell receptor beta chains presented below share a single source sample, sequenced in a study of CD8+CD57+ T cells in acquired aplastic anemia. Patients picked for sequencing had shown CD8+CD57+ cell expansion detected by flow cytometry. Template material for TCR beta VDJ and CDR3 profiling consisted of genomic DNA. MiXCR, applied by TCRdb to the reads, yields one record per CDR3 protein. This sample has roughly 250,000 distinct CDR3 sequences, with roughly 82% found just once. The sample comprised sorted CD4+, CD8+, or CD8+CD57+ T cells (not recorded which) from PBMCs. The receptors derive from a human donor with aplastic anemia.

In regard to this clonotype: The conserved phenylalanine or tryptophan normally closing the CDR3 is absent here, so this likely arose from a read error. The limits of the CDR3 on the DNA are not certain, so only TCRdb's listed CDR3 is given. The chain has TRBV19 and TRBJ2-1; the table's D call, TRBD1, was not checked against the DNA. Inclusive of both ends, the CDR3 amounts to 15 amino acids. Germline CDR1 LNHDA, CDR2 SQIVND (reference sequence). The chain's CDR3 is CASSIASGQEHEQLP.

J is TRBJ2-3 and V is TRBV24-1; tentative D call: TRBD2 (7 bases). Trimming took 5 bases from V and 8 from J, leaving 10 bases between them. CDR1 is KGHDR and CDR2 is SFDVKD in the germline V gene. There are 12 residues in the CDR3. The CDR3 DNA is TGTGCCACCAGTGCGGGGGGCCTTACGCAGTATTTT. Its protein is CATSAGGLTQYF.

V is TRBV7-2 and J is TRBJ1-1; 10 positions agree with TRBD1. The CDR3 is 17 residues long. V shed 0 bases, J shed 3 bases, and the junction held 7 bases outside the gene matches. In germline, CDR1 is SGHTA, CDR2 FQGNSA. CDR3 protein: CASSLALGQGGYTEAFF. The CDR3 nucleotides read TGTGCCAGCAGCTTAGCGCTAGGACAGGGGGGATACACTGAAGCTTTCTTT.

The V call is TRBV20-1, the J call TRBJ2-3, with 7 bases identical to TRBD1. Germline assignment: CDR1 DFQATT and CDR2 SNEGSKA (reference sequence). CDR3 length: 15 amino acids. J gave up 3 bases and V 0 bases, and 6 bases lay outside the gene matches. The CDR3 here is CSARDRDRDTDTQYF. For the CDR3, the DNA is TGCAGTGCTAGAGACAGAGACAGGGATACAGATACGCAGTATTTT.

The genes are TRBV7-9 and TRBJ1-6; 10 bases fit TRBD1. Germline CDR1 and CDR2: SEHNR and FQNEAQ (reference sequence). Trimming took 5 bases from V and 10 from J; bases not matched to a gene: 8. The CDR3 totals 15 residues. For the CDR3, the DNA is TGTGCCAGCAGCCAGGGGGGACAGGGGTGGTCACCCCTCCACTTT. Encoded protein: CASSQGGQGWSPLHF.

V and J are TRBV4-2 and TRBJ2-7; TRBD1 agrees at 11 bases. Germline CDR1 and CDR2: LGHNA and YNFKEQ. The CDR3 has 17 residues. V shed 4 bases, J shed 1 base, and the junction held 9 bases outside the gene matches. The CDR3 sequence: CASSPAWTGGESYEQYF. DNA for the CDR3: TGTGCCAGCAGCCCGGCGTGGACAGGGGGCGAGTCCTACGAGCAGTACTTC.

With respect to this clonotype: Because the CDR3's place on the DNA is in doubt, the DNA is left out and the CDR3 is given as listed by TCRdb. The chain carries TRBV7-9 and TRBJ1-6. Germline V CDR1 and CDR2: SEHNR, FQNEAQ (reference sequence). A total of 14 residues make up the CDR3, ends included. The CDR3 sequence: CASSAKNTQYFVQF.